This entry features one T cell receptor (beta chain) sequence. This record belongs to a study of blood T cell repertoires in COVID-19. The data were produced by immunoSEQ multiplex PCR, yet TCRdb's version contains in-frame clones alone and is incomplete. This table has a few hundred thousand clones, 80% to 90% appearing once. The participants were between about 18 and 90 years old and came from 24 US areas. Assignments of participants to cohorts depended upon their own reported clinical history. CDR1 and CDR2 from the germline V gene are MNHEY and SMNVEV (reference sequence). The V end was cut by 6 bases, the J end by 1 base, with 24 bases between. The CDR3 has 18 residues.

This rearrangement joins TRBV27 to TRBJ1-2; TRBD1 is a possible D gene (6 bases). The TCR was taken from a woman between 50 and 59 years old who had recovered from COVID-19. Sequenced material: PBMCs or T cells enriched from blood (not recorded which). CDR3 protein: CASSPRTAYLSFNYGYTF. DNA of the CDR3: TGTGCCAGCAGCCCCAGGACAGCCTATCTTTCATTTAACTATGGCTACACCTTC.